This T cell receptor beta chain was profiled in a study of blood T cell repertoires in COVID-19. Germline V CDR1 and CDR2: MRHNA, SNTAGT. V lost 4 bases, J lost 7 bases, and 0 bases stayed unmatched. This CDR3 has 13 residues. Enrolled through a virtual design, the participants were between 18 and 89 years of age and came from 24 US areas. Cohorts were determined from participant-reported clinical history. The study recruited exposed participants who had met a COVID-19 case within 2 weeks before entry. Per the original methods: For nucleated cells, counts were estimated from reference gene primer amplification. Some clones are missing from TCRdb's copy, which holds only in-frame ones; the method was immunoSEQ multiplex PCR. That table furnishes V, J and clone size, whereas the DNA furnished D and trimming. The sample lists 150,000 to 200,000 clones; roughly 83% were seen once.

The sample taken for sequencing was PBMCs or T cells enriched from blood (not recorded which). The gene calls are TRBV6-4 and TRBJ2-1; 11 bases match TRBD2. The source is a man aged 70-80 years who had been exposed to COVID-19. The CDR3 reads CASSGTSGNEQFF. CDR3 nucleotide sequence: TGTGCCAGCAGTGGGACTAGCGGGAATGAGCAGTTCTTC.